This T cell receptor (beta chain) was captured in a study of T cells in Graves' hyperthyroidism and ophthalmopathy. RNA transcripts gave rise to amplified TCR beta CDR3 regions. HTBI primers were the set used in a first-round RT-PCR of the TCR CDR3. TCRdb re-derived calls from the multiplex PCR reads in MiXCR, one entry per CDR3 protein. The sample has 600,000 or so distinct CDR3 sequences, roughly 15% seen once; the top ten hold approximately 12%. CDR1 is LGHDT and CDR2 is YNNKEL in the germline V gene (reference sequence). The CDR3 sequence is 18 residues long. Trimming at V came to 4 bases and at J to 5 bases, leaving 13 bases not matched to a gene. This clonotype was seen many times.

The origin of this receptor is a woman aged 45-60 years with Graves' ophthalmopathy. Sequenced material: blood. The chain has TRBV3-1 and TRBJ2-1; 11 bases are a match to TRBD2. CDR3 sequence reads: CASSPRRTSGFLHNEQFF. CDR3 bases: TGTGCCAGCAGCCCCCGGCGGACTAGCGGGTTCCTACACAATGAGCAGTTCTTC.